The rows below give T cell receptor beta chains drawn from one sample of a study of T cell responses to AZD1222 COVID-19 vaccine. Method: immunoSEQ multiplex PCR; TCRdb's copy keeps in-frame clones and lacks some. Of 150,000 to 170,000 clones listed, approximately 87% were seen once; the top ten hold 5.5% to 6%. The material sequenced was peripheral blood, taken on day 0 of MenACWY control vaccination. The origin of the receptors is an adult in good health. CDR3s include the opening cysteine and the closing phenylalanine or tryptophan. A D gene is named only where the DNA matches it firmly. Clone sizes are given selectively: once, few, many, or a class where the clone is expanded.

d_call,v_call,j_call,clone_size,cdr3_nt,cdr3_aa
.,TRBV7-6,TRBJ1-5,.,TGTGCCAGCAGCACGACCCCCGGGATTGGGCAGCCCCAGCATTTT,CASSTTPGIGQPQHF
TRBD1,TRBV14,TRBJ2-1,.,TGTGCCAGCAGCCTCCGGGACAGCTACAATGAGCAGTTCTTC,CASSLRDSYNEQFF
.,TRBV7-2,TRBJ1-6,.,TGTGCCAGCAGCTTCAGGGGAGGGGAAAATTCACCCCTCCACTTT,CASSFRGGENSPLHF
.,TRBV5-6,TRBJ1-3,.,TGTGCCAGCAGCTTGGACGGAGGCTCTGGAAACACCATATATTTT,CASSLDGGSGNTIYF
TRBD2,TRBV7-6,TRBJ2-3,.,TGTGCCAGCAGCCCGCGGGGGGACCCCACAGATACGCAGTATTTT,CASSPRGDPTDTQYF
.,TRBV11-3,TRBJ2-2,few,TGTGCCAGCAGTGACCGGGACCCCGGGGAGCTGTTTTTT,CASSDRDPGELFF
TRBD1,TRBV29-1,TRBJ2-1,.,TGCAGCGGTGGGACAGGGTGGGATGAGCAGTTCTTC,CSGGTGWDEQFF
TRBD2,TRBV5-1,TRBJ2-1,.,TGCGCCAGCAGCTTTCGGGCTAGCGGAAAAAGCTCCTACAATGAGCAGTTCTTC,CASSFRASGKSSYNEQFF
.,TRBV27,TRBJ2-7,few,TGTGCCAGCAGTAGGGAGAGCAGGTCCTACGAGCAGTACTTC,CASSRESRSYEQYF
.,TRBV7-3,TRBJ1-1,.,TGTGCCAGCAGCTTGCGGGACTCCACTGAAGCTTTCTTT,CASSLRDSTEAFF
.,TRBV28,TRBJ1-4,.,TGTGCCAGCAGTTCAGTCACAGGGTGGGAGGCTAATGAAAAACTGTTTTTT,CASSSVTGWEANEKLFF
TRBD1,TRBV10-3,TRBJ1-1,.,TGTGCCATCAGTGAGTCGACAGGGGGTGAAGCTTTCTTT,CAISESTGGEAFF
.,TRBV6-6,TRBJ1-1,.,TGTGCCAGCAGTGGGACCCTCGACGCTTTCTTT,CASSGTLDAFF
.,TRBV10-1,TRBJ1-1,.,TGCGCCAGCAGTCGAACGGACGTGAACACTGAAGCTTTCTTT,CASSRTDVNTEAFF
.,TRBV5-5,TRBJ1-2,.,TGTGCCAGCACCTATGGGTCGACCAAATATGGCTACACCTTC,CASTYGSTKYGYTF
TRBD1,TRBV19,TRBJ2-7,.,TGTGCCAGTAGTATTACTGGACAGGGGATGTACGAGCAGTACTTC,CASSITGQGMYEQYF
.,TRBV19,TRBJ1-2,.,TGTGCCAGTAGTAGGGAAAGGACAGACTATGGCTACACCTTC,CASSRERTDYGYTF
.,TRBV30,TRBJ2-4,.,TGTGCCTGGAGTAAACTAGCCAAAAACATTCAGTACTTC,CAWSKLAKNIQYF
TRBD2,TRBV2,TRBJ2-7,.,TGTGCCAGCAGTTCGGGACTAGTCCCCTACGAGCAGTACTTC,CASSSGLVPYEQYF
.,TRBV27,TRBJ1-2,.,TGTGCCAGCAGTCCGGCCCGGACAAGTGGCTACACCTTC,CASSPARTSGYTF
.,TRBV6-5,TRBJ2-3,few,TGTGCCAGCAGTTACGGCGGCACTGCTGATACGCAGTATTTT,CASSYGGTADTQYF
TRBD1,TRBV3-1/TRBV3-2,TRBJ2-5,few,TGTGCCAGCAGCGCTCCAACGGGACAGGGATGGGAAGAGACCCAGTACTTC,CASSAPTGQGWEETQYF
.,TRBV6-5,TRBJ1-2,.,TGTGCCAGCAGGGCTGACAGTAACTATGGCTACACCTTC,CASRADSNYGYTF